This T cell receptor (beta chain) was found in a study of T cell responses to AZD1222 COVID-19 vaccine. Overall study: Pooling of second doses given at about 4 or about 12 weeks was done.

Germline V gene lookup returns CDR1 LNHDA and CDR2 SQIVND (reference sequence). The CDR3 runs to 15 residues. V was cut by 8 bases and J by 0 bases, with 14 bases left in between. TCRdb's table, derived via immunoSEQ multiplex PCR, lists solely in-frame clones and lacks some. This repertoire shows 110,000 to 150,000 clones, about 88% found once; its top ten account for about 4.4%. This clone was found once. The chain is built from TRBV19 and TRBJ1-3; D might be TRBD1 (6 bases). The specimen comprised peripheral blood, sampled on day 0 of AZD1222 vaccination. The receptor was derived from an adult in good health. The CDR3 DNA sequence: TGTGCCAGTCGGACAGTCGTGAGCTCTGGAAACACCATATATTTT. Protein sequence: CASRTVVSSGNTIYF.